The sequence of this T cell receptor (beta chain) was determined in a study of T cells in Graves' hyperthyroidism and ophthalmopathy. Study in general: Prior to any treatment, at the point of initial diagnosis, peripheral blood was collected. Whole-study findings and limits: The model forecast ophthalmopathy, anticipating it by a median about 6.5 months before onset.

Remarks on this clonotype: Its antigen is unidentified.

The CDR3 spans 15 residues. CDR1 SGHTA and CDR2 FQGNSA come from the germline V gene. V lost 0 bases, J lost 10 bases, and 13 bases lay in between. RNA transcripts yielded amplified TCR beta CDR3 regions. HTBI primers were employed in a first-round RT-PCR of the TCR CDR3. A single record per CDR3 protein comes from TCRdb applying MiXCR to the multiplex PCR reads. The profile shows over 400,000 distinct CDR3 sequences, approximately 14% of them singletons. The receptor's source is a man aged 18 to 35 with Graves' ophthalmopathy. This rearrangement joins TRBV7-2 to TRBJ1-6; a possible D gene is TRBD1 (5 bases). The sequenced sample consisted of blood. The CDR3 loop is CASSLAQGWYSPLHF. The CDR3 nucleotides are TGTGCCAGCAGCTTAGCTCAGGGTTGGTACTCACCCCTCCACTTT.